The sequence of this TCR beta chain was determined in a study of cytomegalovirus exposure and HLA in healthy donors. Findings of the study overall: Most TCR sequences showed up rarely, but some public TCRs showed up in many donors. The authors enumerated 164 TCR beta chains as linked to cytomegalovirus.

Worth noting for this clone: Its antigen is as yet unknown.

CDR3 length: 16 amino acids. The protocol was immunoSEQ multiplex PCR, while the TCRdb copy is restricted to in-frame clones and leaves out a portion. The table lists about 160,000 clones, just under 90% of them singletons, with approximately 10% in the top ten. The donors belonged to the roughly 110-subject validation cohort, separate from the approximately 670-subject first cohort. This TCR came from a woman aged 18-30 years in good health and CMV-seropositive. Material for sequencing was PBMCs. The chain combines TRBV21-1 with TRBJ2-4; the D call TRBD1 from the table was never checked on the DNA. TRBV21-1 represents a pseudogene. The CDR3 protein is CASSKGPDRVMDIQYF. In DNA, the CDR3 is TGTGCCAGCAGCAAAGGTCCCGACAGGGTGATGGACATTCAGTACTTC.